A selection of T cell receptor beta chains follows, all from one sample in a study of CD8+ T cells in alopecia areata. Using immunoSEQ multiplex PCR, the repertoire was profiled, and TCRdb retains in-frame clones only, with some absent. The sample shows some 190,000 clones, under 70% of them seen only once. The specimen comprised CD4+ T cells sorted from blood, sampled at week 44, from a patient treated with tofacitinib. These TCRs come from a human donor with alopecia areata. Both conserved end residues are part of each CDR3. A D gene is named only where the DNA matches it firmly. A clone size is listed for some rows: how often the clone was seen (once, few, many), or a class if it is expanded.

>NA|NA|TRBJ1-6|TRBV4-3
TGCGCCAGCAGCCAAGTGGGCCGTGGGGATTCACCCCTCCACTTT
CASSQVGRGDSPLHF
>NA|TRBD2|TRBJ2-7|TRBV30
TGTGCCGCGGGGACTAGCGGCGGGGAGCAGTACTTC
CAAGTSGGEQYF
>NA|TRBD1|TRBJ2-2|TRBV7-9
TGTGCCACCCGGACAGGGGGCATGACCGGGGAGCTGTTTTTT
CATRTGGMTGELFF
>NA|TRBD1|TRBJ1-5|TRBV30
TGTGCCTGGAGTATCGGACAGGGTAATCAGCCCCAGCATTTT
CAWSIGQGNQPQHF
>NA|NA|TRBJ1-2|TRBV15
TGTGCCACCAGCAGAGATCGCGGCTACACCTTC
CATSRDRGYTF
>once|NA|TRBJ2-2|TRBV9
TGTGCCAGCAGCGTAGCTTTCGGAGGTTTCCAAACCGGGGAGCTGTTTTTT
CASSVAFGGFQTGELFF
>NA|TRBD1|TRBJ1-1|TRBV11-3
TGTGCCAGCAGTTCGTCATTGGGACAGGGGAGGAACACTGAAGCTTTCTTT
CASSSSLGQGRNTEAFF
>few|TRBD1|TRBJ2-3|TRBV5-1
TGCGCCAGCAGCCGACAGGGATCCGGCACAGATACGCAGTATTTT
CASSRQGSGTDTQYF
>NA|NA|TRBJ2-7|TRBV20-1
TGCAGTGCTAGAGATAACAACGAGCAGTACTTC
CSARDNNEQYF
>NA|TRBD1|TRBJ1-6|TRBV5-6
TGTGCCAGCAGCATTCGACAGGGTGCGGTGGCTTTGACACCCCTCCACTTT
CASSIRQGAVALTPLHF
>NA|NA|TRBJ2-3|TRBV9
TGTGCCAGCAGCGTAGACGGGGCTAGCATCACAGATACGCAGTATTTT
CASSVDGASITDTQYF
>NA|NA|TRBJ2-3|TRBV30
TGTGCCTGGACGGGCTCAGGGGCAGATACGCAGTATTTT
CAWTGSGADTQYF
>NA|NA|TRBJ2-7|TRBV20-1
TGCAGTGCTACCGGGGAAGAGCAGTACTTC
CSATGEEQYF
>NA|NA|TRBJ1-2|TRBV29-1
TGCAGCGTTGCACTCCACAGCTATGGCTACACCTTC
CSVALHSYGYTF
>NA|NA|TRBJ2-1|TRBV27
TGTGCCAGCAGGGGGCCCTACAATGAGCAGTTCTTC
CASRGPYNEQFF
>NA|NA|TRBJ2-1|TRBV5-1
TGCGCCAGCAGCTTGGGTTTTAGAATTAACAATGAGCAGTTCTTC
CASSLGFRINNEQFF
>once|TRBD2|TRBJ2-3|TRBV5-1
TGCGCCAGCTGGCGTGAGCGGGGGTCGCAGTATTTT
CASWRERGSQYF
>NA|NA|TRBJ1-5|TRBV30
TGTGCCTGGAGTGTGCGGGGGATGGTTCAGCCCCAGCATTTT
CAWSVRGMVQPQHF
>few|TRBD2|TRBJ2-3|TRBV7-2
TGTGCCAGCAGCCTGGAGTTGGCGGGGGGGCCGGGGGATACGCAGTATTTT
CASSLELAGGPGDTQYF
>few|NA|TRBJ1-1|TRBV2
TGTGCCAGCAGGACGGATAATGGGAACACTGAAGCTTTCTTT
CASRTDNGNTEAFF
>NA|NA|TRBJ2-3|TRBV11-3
TGTGCCAGCACCTCCACAGATACGCAGTATTTT
CASTSTDTQYF
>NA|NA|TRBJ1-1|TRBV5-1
TGCGCCAGCAGCTTGGGACAGGTGAACACTGAAGCTTTCTTT
CASSLGQVNTEAFF
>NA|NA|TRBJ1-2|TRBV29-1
TGCAGCGTTGACAAGGGCGACGGCTACACCTTC
CSVDKGDGYTF
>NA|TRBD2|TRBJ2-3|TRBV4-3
TGCGCCAGCAGCCAGGACCCGAGCGGGGGGGCCGCAGATACGCAGTATTTT
CASSQDPSGGAADTQYF
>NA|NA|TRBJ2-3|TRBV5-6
TGTGCCAGCAGCTTCAGAGTGGGCCCAGATACGCAGTATTTT
CASSFRVGPDTQYF
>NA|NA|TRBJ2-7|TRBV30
TGTGCCTGGACTAAAGCTGGGGTCGAGCAGTACTTC
CAWTKAGVEQYF
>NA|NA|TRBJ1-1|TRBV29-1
TGCAGCGTTTACCGTCAGGAGATGAACACTGAAGCTTTCTTT
CSVYRQEMNTEAFF
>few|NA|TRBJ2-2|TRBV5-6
TGTGCCAGCAGCTTGTTCGGGGCTGGCGGGGAGCTGTTTTTT
CASSLFGAGGELFF
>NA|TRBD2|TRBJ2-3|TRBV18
TGTGCCAGCTCATCCCTGGTAGCGGGGGGCTCCACAGATACGCAGTATTTT
CASSSLVAGGSTDTQYF
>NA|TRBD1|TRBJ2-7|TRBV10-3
TGTGCCATCGGCAACAGGGGCTCCTACGAGCAGTACTTC
CAIGNRGSYEQYF
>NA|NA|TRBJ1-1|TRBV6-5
TGTGCCAGCATCAAATGGGCGAGGGAGGGAGCTGAAGCTTTCTTT
CASIKWAREGAEAFF
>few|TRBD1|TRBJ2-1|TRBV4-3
TGCGCCAGCAGCCCACGGGCTCAGGGGGCTGGGTACAATGAGCAGTTCTTC
CASSPRAQGAGYNEQFF
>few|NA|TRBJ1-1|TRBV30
TGTGCCTCCAGCACACTACAGGGTGTCGGACAGAACACTGAAGCTTTCTTT
CASSTLQGVGQNTEAFF
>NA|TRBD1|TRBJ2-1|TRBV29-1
TGCAGCGTCCCCGGACAGGGGGAACGGAGTGAGCAGTTCTTC
CSVPGQGERSEQFF
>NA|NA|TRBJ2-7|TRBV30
TGTGCCTGGAGTGTGGGCGCCCGGGCGGACTACGAGCAGTACTTC
CAWSVGARADYEQYF
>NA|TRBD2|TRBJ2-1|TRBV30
TGTGCCTGGAATGGTCTAGCGGGGTCTGAGCAGTTCTTC
CAWNGLAGSEQFF
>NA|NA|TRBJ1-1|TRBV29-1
TGCAGCGTTGGGCCCTTTGGGGGGATGAACACTGAAGCTTTCTTT
CSVGPFGGMNTEAFF
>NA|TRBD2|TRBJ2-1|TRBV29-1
TGCAGCGTCGACCCCCAACGGGGGGAAAGTTACAATGAGCAGTTCTTC
CSVDPQRGESYNEQFF
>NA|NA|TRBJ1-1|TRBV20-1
TGCAGTGCTAGAGCTGCGACTGAAGCTTTCTTT
CSARAATEAFF
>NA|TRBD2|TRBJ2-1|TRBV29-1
TGCAGCGCCAAAGCCGGAATAGCGGGGGGCAATGAGCAGTTCTTC
CSAKAGIAGGNEQFF
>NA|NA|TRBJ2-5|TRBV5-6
TGTGCCAGCAGGCGGGACAGCCAAGAGACCCAGTACTTC
CASRRDSQETQYF
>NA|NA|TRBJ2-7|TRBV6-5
TGTGCCAGCAGTCCCCCAGGCGGGGGCAACTACGAGCAGTACTTC
CASSPPGGGNYEQYF
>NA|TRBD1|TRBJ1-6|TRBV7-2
TGTGCCAGCAGCCTACAGGGGGTACATTCACCCCTCCACTTT
CASSLQGVHSPLHF
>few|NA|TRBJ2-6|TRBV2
TGTGCCAGCAGTGAAGACACCGGCTCTGGGGCCAACGTCCTGACTTTC
CASSEDTGSGANVLTF
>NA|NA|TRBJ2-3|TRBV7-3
TGTGCCAGCAGCTCGCGATCGGGGGATACGCAGTATTTT
CASSSRSGDTQYF
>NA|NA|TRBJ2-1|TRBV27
TGTGCCAGCAGTGTGAGGGGGGGCTACAATGAGCAGTTCTTC
CASSVRGGYNEQFF
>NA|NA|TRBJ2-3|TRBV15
TGTGCCACCAGCAGAGCGGGGTCGGGTACAGATACGCAGTATTTT
CATSRAGSGTDTQYF
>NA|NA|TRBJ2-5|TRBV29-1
TGCAGCGTCAGAGAACAGGGATTCCAAGAGACCCAGTACTTC
CSVREQGFQETQYF
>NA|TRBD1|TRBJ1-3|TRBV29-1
TGCAGCGTTGTAGGGGACAGGACCTATGGAAACACCATATATTTT
CSVVGDRTYGNTIYF
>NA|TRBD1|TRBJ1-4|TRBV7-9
TGTGCCAGCAGCTTAGCCCTCCGGGACAGGGGAAATGAAAAACTGTTTTTT
CASSLALRDRGNEKLFF
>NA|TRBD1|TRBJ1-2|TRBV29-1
TGCAGCACGACAGGGGTTGGTGGCTACACCTTC
CSTTGVGGYTF
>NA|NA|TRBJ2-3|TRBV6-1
TGTGCCAGCAGTGCGCACAGGACTAGCACAGATACGCAGTATTTT
CASSAHRTSTDTQYF
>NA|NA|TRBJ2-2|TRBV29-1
TGCAGCGCCGATACAGGGAACACCGGGGAGCTGTTTTTT
CSADTGNTGELFF
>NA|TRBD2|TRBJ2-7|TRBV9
TGTGCCAGCAGCGCGGGGGGGAGCTCCTACGAGCAGTACTTC
CASSAGGSSYEQYF
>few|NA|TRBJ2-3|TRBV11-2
TGTGCCAGCAGCTTTGCGGGGCAGGGAGATACGCAGTATTTT
CASSFAGQGDTQYF